Following are 21 T cell receptor beta chains from one sample sequenced in a study of T cells after yellow fever vaccination. TCRdb fed the 5' RACE reads into MiXCR, producing one record per CDR3 protein. The sample has under 150,000 distinct CDR3 sequences, about 7.7% seen once. This material consisted of CD4+ T cells sorted from PBMCs, taken 5 days after the yellow fever booster vaccination. Receptors originate from a man aged 25 to 40 who received the YFV17D yellow fever vaccine.

This clonotype appeared many times. The gene calls are TRBV7-2 and TRBJ2-1, with TRBD2 matching over 9 bases. The CDR3 length is 15 residues. The ends lost 2 bases at V and 10 bases at J; junction bases unmatched: 9. Germline-derived CDR1 and CDR2 are SGHTA and FQGNSA. For the CDR3, the DNA is TGTGCCAGCAGCTTATCTCTGTTAGGACTAGCGGAGCAGTTCTTC. This sequence encodes CASSLSLLGLAEQFF.

In this sample, this clonotype turned up many times. The chain employs TRBV7-2 and TRBJ2-5; D not resolved. The CDR3 runs 14 residues. Germline V lookup: CDR1 SGHTA, CDR2 FQGNSA. The germline V and J ends were trimmed by 5 bases and 1 base, with 11 bases remaining between them. The CDR3 nucleotides are TGTGCCAGCAGCCCAGAGTTGGCCCAAGAGACCCAGTACTTC. Amino acids: CASSPELAQETQYF.

This clonotype was found many times. The rearrangement joins TRBV3-1 to TRBJ2-1; 14 bases agree with TRBD2. This CDR3 comprises 16 residues. J gave up 8 bases and V 3 bases, and 6 bases lay outside the gene matches. Germline CDR1 reads LGHDT; CDR2 reads YNNKEL (reference sequence). The CDR3 coding sequence is TGTGCCAGCAGCCACACCGGGACTAGCGGGAGTTATGAGCAGTTCTTC. It translates to CASSHTGTSGSYEQFF.

With regard to this clonotype: This could be a read error, since a much larger clone is one nucleotide away. This chain connects TRBV28 to TRBJ2-7; 10 nucleotides match TRBD2. Germline values: CDR1 MDHEN, CDR2 SYDVKM. J gave up 2 bases and V 3 bases, and 7 bases lay outside the gene matches. CDR3 size: 16 residues. The CDR3 region is CASSFAPSGGTYEQYF. The CDR3 DNA follows: TGTGCCAGCAGTTTTGCCCCTAGCGGGGGCACCTACGAGCAGTACTTC.

This clonotype was detected ten times or more. The chain couples TRBV5-6 to TRBJ2-5; 10 bases are a match to TRBD2. This CDR3 comprises 15 residues. Germline V lookup: CDR1 SGHDT, CDR2 YYEEEE. V lost 7 bases, J lost 1 base, and 7 bases stayed unmatched. Here the CDR3 reads CASGLAGGPQETQYF. DNA of the CDR3: TGTGCCAGCGGATTAGCGGGAGGTCCCCAAGAGACCCAGTACTTC.

This clonotype was picked up many times. The rearrangement joins TRBV12-3 or TRBV12-4 to TRBJ2-7; no clear D gene. Trimming shortened V by 6 bases and J by 2 bases, and 11 bases separated the two germline ends. CDR3 size: 13 residues. CDR3 sequence (DNA): TGTGCCAGCAGCACTTACCTACCCTACGAGCAGTACTTC. Translated, it gives CASSTYLPYEQYF.

This clonotype was seen at least ten times. The chain employs TRBV7-2 and TRBJ2-7; 15 bases match TRBD2. The CDR3 length is 18 residues. Germline V gene sequence: CDR1 SGHTA, CDR2 FQGNSA. V was pared by 5 bases and J by 2 bases, with 10 bases of the junction left unmatched. CDR3: CASSNGLAGGPIAYEQYF. The DNA for the CDR3 is TGTGCCAGCAGCAACGGACTAGCGGGAGGGCCTATCGCCTACGAGCAGTACTTC.

This clonotype was detected many times. The chain joins TRBV6-5 to TRBJ1-6, with D possibly TRBD1 on 6 matching bases. V lost 2 bases and J lost 9, with 17 bases in between. Looked up from germline, CDR1 is MNHEY and CDR2 is SVGAGI. The CDR3 consists of 16 residues. The CDR3 DNA reads as TGTGCCAGCAGTTACCCACAGGGTGCGGGCACTTCACCCCTCCACTTT. Translating gives CASSYPQGAGTSPLHF.

This clonotype has ten or more counts. The chain combines TRBV6-5 with TRBJ2-2, with D perhaps given as TRBD1 or TRBD2 (5 bases each). The CDR3 extends over 15 amino acids. Trimming shortened V by 2 bases and J by 7 bases, and 14 bases separated the two germline ends. Germline loops: CDR1 MNHEY, CDR2 SVGAGI. The DNA for the CDR3 is TGTGCCAGCAGTTACAATTTCGGGACCGGCGGGGAGCTGTTTTTT. This encodes CASSYNFGTGGELFF.

This clonotype was observed many times. This sequence joins TRBV7-2 and TRBJ2-2; the D is unclear. Per the germline V gene, CDR1 is SGHTA and CDR2 is FQGNSA. The CDR3 runs to 15 residues. V was cut by 3 bases and J by 0 bases, with 8 bases left in between. CDR3 protein: CASSLVAANTGELFF. Written as DNA, the CDR3 is TGTGCCAGCAGCTTGGTCGCGGCGAACACCGGGGAGCTGTTTTTT.

The sample holds many counts of this clonotype. This chain links TRBV29-1 with TRBJ2-7; D unclear. V was trimmed by 4 bases and J by 1 base, leaving 5 bases between them. The CDR3 runs 11 residues. Germline assignment: CDR1 SQVTM and CDR2 ANQGSEA. In DNA form, the CDR3 reads TGCAGCGTTGCCGATTCCTACGAGCAGTACTTC. This encodes CSVADSYEQYF.

In this sample, this clonotype turned up many times. The gene calls are TRBV9 and TRBJ2-1, with 8 bases lining up with TRBD2. The J segment lost 0 bases and the V segment lost 0 bases, leaving 2 bases of the junction unmatched. Germline V lookup: CDR1 SGDLS, CDR2 YYNGEE. This CDR3 comprises 16 residues. Here the CDR3 reads CASSVAGTSSYNEQFF. As DNA, the CDR3 is TGTGCCAGCAGCGTAGCTGGGACTAGCTCCTACAATGAGCAGTTCTTC.

This clonotype was seen a few times. The V gene is TRBV5-4, the J gene TRBJ2-2; 11 nucleotides align to TRBD2. This CDR3 region has 16 residues. Looked up from germline, CDR1 is SGHNT and CDR2 is YYREEE (reference sequence). V lost 3 bases and J lost 6; bases outside the gene matches: 7. Here the CDR3 reads CASSSLSGRASGELFF. CDR3 DNA: TGTGCCAGCAGCTCGCTTAGCGGGAGGGCCTCCGGGGAGCTGTTTTTT. Looking up the rest from reference TRBV5-4 and TRBJ2-2 gives the full variable domain: ETGVTQSPTHLIKTRGQQVTLRCSSQSGHNTVSWYQQALGQGPQFIFQYYREEENGRGNFPPRFSGLQFPNYSSELNVNALELDDSALYLCASSSLSGRASGELFFGEGSRLTVL.

This clonotype came up many times. V gene TRBV7-2 combines with J gene TRBJ2-1; the D call may be TRBD1 or TRBD2 (5 bases each). This CDR3 region has 14 residues. Per the germline V gene, CDR1 is SGHTA and CDR2 is FQGNSA. V lost 2 bases and J lost 10, with 15 bases in between. In DNA form, the CDR3 reads TGTGCCAGCAGCTTAATTCCGGGCAGGGACGAGCAGTTCTTC. Translating it yields CASSLIPGRDEQFF.

In its sample, this clonotype was seen a few times. The chain recombines TRBV20-1 with TRBJ1-2; unclear D gene. Germline V gene data show CDR1 as DFQATT and CDR2 as SNEGSKA (reference sequence). The CDR3 length is 13 residues. The V gene lost 1 base and the J gene lost 0 bases, with 6 bases spanning the gap. Here the CDR3 reads CSARARPNYGYTF. The CDR3 region has the DNA TGCAGTGCTAGAGCCAGACCTAACTATGGCTACACCTTC.

V is TRBV6-1 and J is TRBJ1-5; TRBD1 is a possible D gene (6 bases). V was clipped by 5 bases and J by 5 bases, with 19 bases between them. From germline, CDR1 is MNHNS and CDR2 SASEGT. This CDR3 is built from 16 residues. The CDR3 DNA sequence: TGTGCCAGCAGTCAAAGAACAGGGCACCGGGATCAGCCCCAGCATTTT. Translating gives CASSQRTGHRDQPQHF.

About this clonotype: A much bigger clone sits one base away, suggesting this may be a read error. J is TRBJ2-5 and V is TRBV5-1; 7 bases line up with TRBD1. Trimming removed 1 base from V and 5 bases from J; junction bases left unmatched: 8. CDR3 length: 15 amino acids. Germline values: CDR1 SGHRS, CDR2 YFSETQ. CDR3 region: CASSLTVTGMETQYF. In DNA, the CDR3 is TGCGCCAGCAGCTTGACCGTGACAGGGATGGAGACCCAGTACTTC.

This clonotype was seen repeatedly, ten times or more. The chain recombines TRBV12-3 or TRBV12-4 with TRBJ2-7; 8 nucleotides match TRBD2. The length of the CDR3 is 16 residues. The V gene end was trimmed by 6 bases and the J gene end by 4 bases; junction bases not matched to a gene: 14. The CDR3 nucleotides are TGTGCCAGCAGCAAATCCAGCGCTAGCGGGTATTACGAGCAGTACTTC. Its translation is CASSKSSASGYYEQYF.

This clonotype came up many times. The rearrangement joins TRBV5-1 to TRBJ2-6, with no clear D. The V gene lost 0 bases and the J gene lost 0 bases, with 4 bases spanning the gap. The CDR3 loop spans 15 amino acids. Per germline, CDR1 SGHRS and CDR2 YFSETQ. The CDR3 region is CASSLVGSGANVLTF. Written as DNA, the CDR3 is TGCGCCAGCAGCTTGGTGGGCTCTGGGGCCAACGTCCTGACTTTC.

This clonotype was recorded many times. The J gene is TRBJ2-1, the V gene TRBV4-3, with 7 nucleotides matching TRBD2. Trimming removed 4 bases from V and 9 bases from J; junction bases left unmatched: 9. Germline CDR1 reads LGHNA; CDR2 reads YSLEER. This CDR3 is built from 14 residues. CDR3: CASSRGTKGGEQFF. The CDR3 nucleotides read TGCGCCAGCAGCCGAGGGACTAAGGGAGGTGAGCAGTTCTTC.

This clonotype was detected ten times or more. The chain links TRBV28 to TRBJ2-3, with a possible D match to TRBD2 (6 bases). Germline CDR1 is MDHEN and CDR2 is SYDVKM. The V gene lost 5 bases and the J gene lost 4 bases, with 22 bases spanning the gap. CDR3 size: 17 residues. CDR3 DNA sequence: TGTGCCAGCAGTCCCTCCCCTTTCGGGGGAGTGTCAGATACGCAGTATTTT. It translates to CASSPSPFGGVSDTQYF.